These 8 T cell receptor beta chains share one sample of origin, sequenced in a study of siplizumab effects on memory and regulatory T cells (dated by TCRdb to 2018 to 2020). Libraries were made using the immunoSEQ multiplex PCR assay. TCRdb took this table from immuneACCESS and kept in-frame rearrangements with V and J called. Such tables lack part of the clones; where checked against another copy, unresolved V genes explain under half of the gap, and the rest is unexplained. The sample profile shows roughly 68,000 clones; just over 95% of them were found once. The ten most abundant clones make up 0.095% of the sample. Sample: naive CD8+ T cells sorted from blood. What the cell subset or site label conveys for this sample: unstimulated naive T cells. The receptors here all came from a human donor in good health.

J is TRBJ1-1 and V is TRBV21-1; the D call of TRBD1 is as the table states it, not checked on the DNA. TRBV21-1 is listed as a pseudogene. This CDR3 region has 14 residues. CDR3 coding DNA: TGTGCCAGCTGGGGCAGGGTGGAGTACACTGAAGCTTTCTTT. It encodes CASWGRVEYTEAFF.

The J gene is TRBJ1-5, the V gene TRBV10-3; 7 bases fit TRBD1. Germline CDR1 ENHRY, CDR2 SYGVKD. With 6 bases clipped from V and 6 bases from J, the junction kept 8 bases outside the gene matches. CDR3 length: 14 amino acids. This CDR3 is CAIRATGEGQPQHF. CDR3 nucleotide sequence: TGTGCCATCAGAGCTACAGGGGAAGGTCAGCCCCAGCATTTT.

The J gene is TRBJ2-7, the V gene TRBV4-2, with no clear D. Germline V lookup: CDR1 LGHNA, CDR2 YNFKEQ. The CDR3 consists of 16 residues. V gave up 3 bases and J gave up 1 base, with 16 bases separating them. The CDR3: CASSQLNIDPSYEQYF. Written as DNA, the CDR3 is TGTGCCAGCAGCCAGCTCAACATAGACCCTTCCTACGAGCAGTACTTC.

The chain couples TRBV7-9 to TRBJ2-1; 14 nucleotides match TRBD2. This CDR3 region has 18 residues. Germline V gives CDR1 SEHNR, CDR2 FQNEAQ (reference sequence). With 4 bases clipped from V and 0 bases from J, the junction kept 5 bases outside the gene matches. DNA for the CDR3: TGTGCCAGCAGCTGGGGACTAGCGGGGGTGTTCTCCTACAATGAGCAGTTCTTC. Translation gives CASSWGLAGVFSYNEQFF.

In this sample, this clone turned up a few times. This sequence joins TRBV7-9 and TRBJ1-6, with 10 bases that match TRBD1. This CDR3 is built from 15 residues. J gave up 9 bases and V 1 base, and 3 bases lay outside the gene matches. Germline CDR1 is SEHNR and CDR2 is FQNEAQ (reference sequence). The CDR3 sequence: CASSLDWDRGSPLHF. The CDR3 DNA reads TGTGCCAGCAGCTTAGATTGGGACAGGGGTTCACCCCTCCACTTT.

V usage is TRBV19 and J usage is TRBJ1-5, with a possible D match to TRBD1 (5 bases). V shed 6 bases and J shed 3 bases, with 9 bases lying between them. The CDR3 runs 13 residues. Germline V CDR1 and CDR2: LNHDA, SQIVND (reference sequence). CDR3 DNA: TGTGCCAGTAGAGAGACAGACAATCAGCCCCAGCATTTT. This encodes CASRETDNQPQHF.

The J gene is TRBJ1-1, the V gene TRBV28, with no clear D. CDR3 length: 14 amino acids. Trimming shortened V by 7 bases and J by 1 base, and 13 bases separated the two germline ends. CDR1 and CDR2 (germline): MDHEN, SYDVKM. Here the CDR3 DNA reads TGTGCCAGCACCTTCTCTCGGGGGAACACTGAAGCTTTCTTT. Protein: CASTFSRGNTEAFF. Full variable domain (outside the CDR3, taken from reference TRBV28 and TRBJ1-1): DVKVTQSSRYLVKRTGEKVFLECVQDMDHENMFWYRQDPGLGLRLIYFSYDVKMKEKGDIPEGYSVSREKKERFSLILESASTNQTSMYLCASTFSRGNTEAFFGQGTRLTVV.

The genes are TRBV4-2 and TRBJ2-7, with D perhaps TRBD1 (6 bases). CDR3 size: 13 residues. Germline assignment: CDR1 LGHNA and CDR2 YNFKEQ. With 3 bases removed from V and 6 bases from J, the gap between germline ends came to 12 bases. The CDR3 DNA sequence: TGTGCCAGCAGCCAGGCAGGGGCCGCCGAGCAGTACTTC. Protein product: CASSQAGAAEQYF.